This T cell receptor beta chain appears in the sequencing data of a study of preoperative IRX-2 immunotherapy in early breast cancer. A few counts support this clone. V gave up 2 bases and J gave up 4 bases, with 15 bases separating them. The CDR3 runs to 16 residues. Looked up from germline, CDR1 is SGHNT and CDR2 is YENEEA. The treatment here: preoperative locoregional IRX-2 cytokine immunotherapy. Patients received preoperative, locoregional IRX-2 cytokine immunotherapy in a phase Ib study. The table came from immunoSEQ multiplex PCR; TCRdb's copy has only in-frame clones and leaves some out. In the table there are tens of thousands of clones, approximately 80% of which are singletons.

This sample was gathered from a patient treated with IRX-2 immunotherapy. The V gene is TRBV11-3, the J gene TRBJ1-3, with D tentatively TRBD1 (6 bases). The clonotype originates from a human donor with breast cancer. The CDR3 nucleotides are TGTGCCAGCAGCTTAATTTCCACAGGGTGGGGAAACACCATATATTTT. Its translation: CASSLISTGWGNTIYF.